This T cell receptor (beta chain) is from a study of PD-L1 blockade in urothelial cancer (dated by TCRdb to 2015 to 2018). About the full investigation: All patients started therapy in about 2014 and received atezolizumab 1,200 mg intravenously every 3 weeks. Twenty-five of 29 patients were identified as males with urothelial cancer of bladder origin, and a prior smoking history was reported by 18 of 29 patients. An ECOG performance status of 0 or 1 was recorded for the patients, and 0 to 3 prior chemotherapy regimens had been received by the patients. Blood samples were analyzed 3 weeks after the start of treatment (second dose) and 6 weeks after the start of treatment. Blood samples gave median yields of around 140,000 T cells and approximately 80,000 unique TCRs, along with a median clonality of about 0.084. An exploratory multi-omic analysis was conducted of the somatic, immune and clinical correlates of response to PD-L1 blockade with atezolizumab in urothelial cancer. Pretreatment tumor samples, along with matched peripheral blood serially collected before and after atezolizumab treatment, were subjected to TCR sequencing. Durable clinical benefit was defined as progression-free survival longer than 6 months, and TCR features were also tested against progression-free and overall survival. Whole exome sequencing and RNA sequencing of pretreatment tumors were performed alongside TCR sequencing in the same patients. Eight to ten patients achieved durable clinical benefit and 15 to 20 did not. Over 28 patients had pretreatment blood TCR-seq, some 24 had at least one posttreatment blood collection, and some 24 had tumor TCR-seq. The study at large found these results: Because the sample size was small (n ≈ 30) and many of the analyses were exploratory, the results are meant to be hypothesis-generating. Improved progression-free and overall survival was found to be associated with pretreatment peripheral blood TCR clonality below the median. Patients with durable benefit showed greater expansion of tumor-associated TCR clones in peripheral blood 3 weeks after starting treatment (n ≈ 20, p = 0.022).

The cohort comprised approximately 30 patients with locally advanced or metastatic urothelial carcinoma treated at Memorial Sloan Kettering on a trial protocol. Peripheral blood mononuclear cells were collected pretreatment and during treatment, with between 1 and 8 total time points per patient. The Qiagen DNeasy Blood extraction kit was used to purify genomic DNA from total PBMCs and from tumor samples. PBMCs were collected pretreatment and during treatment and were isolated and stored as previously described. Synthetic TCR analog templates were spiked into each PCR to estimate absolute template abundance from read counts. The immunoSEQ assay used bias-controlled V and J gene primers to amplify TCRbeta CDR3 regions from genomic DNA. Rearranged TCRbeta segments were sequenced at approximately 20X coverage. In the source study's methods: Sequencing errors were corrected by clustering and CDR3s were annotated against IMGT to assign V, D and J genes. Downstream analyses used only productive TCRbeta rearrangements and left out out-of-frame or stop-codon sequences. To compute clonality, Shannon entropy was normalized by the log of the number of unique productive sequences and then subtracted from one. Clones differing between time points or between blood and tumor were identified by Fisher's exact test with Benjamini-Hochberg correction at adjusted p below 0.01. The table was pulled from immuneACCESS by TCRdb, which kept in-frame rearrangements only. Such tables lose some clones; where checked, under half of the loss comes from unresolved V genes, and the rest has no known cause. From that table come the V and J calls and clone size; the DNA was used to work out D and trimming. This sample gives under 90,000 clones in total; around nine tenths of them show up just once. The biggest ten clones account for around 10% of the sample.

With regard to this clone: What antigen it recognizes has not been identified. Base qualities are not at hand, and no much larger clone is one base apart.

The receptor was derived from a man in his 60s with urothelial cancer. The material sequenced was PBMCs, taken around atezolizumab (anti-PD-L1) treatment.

The CDR3 protein: CASSQKQGADTQYF. The nucleotide sequence reads TGTGCCAGCAGCCAAAAACAGGGGGCAGATACGCAGTATTTT. In this chain, TRBV5-4 is recombined with TRBJ2-3; 8 central nucleotides agree with TRBD1. The CDR3 contains 14 residues, cysteine and phenylalanine counted. Only the CDR3 DNA is retained, 42 bases long and in frame from the first base. From the germline V gene (reference sequence), CDR1 is SGHNT and CDR2 is YYREEE. The germline V end is reduced by 4 bases and the J end by 4 bases; junction bases left unmatched: 5.